The 14 T cell receptor beta chains given below trace back to one sample, sequenced in a study of cytomegalovirus exposure and HLA in healthy donors. Only in-frame clones appear in the TCRdb table, and some are missing; sequencing was by immunoSEQ multiplex PCR. The sample yields about 200,000 clones, around 86% seen once. Sequencing was carried out using PBMCs. Receptor source: a young woman in good health and CMV-seronegative.

The chain joins TRBV29-1 to TRBJ2-7, with 11 bases that match TRBD1. CDR1 is SQVTM and CDR2 is ANQGSEA in the germline V gene. This CDR3 has 11 residues. With V trimmed by 1 base and J by 11 bases, 1 base remained unmatched. Here the CDR3 reads CSVEVGQGEYF. The CDR3, as DNA: TGCAGCGTTGAAGTGGGACAGGGGGAGTACTTC.

The chain employs TRBV18 and TRBJ1-2; a possible D gene is TRBD1 (6 bases). CDR3 length equals 17 residues. Germline-derived CDR1 and CDR2 are KGHSH and LQKENI. The ends were cut back, 0 bases at V and 6 bases at J, with 20 bases in the middle. The CDR3 is CASSPPVGRQGNDGYTF. The CDR3 DNA follows: TGTGCCAGCTCACCACCAGTAGGAAGGCAGGGGAACGATGGCTACACCTTC. Full variable domain (missing parts from reference TRBV18 and TRBJ1-2): NAGVMQNPRHLVRRRGQEARLRCSPMKGHSHVYWYRQLPEEGLKFMVYLQKENIIDESGMPKERFSAEFPKEGPSILRIQQVVRGDSAAYFCASSPPVGRQGNDGYTFGSGTRLTVV.

The DNA for the CDR3 is TGTGCCAGCAGCCCACGACAGGGAGGCGGCACTGAAGCTTTCTTT. Translation gives CASSPRQGGGTEAFF. This sequence joins TRBV4-2 and TRBJ1-1; 7 bases are a match to TRBD1. J lost 4 bases, V lost 4 bases, and 9 bases had no gene match. The germline V gene encodes CDR1 LGHNA and CDR2 YNFKEQ. The CDR3 loop spans 15 amino acids.

This chain connects TRBV9 to TRBJ1-1, with TRBD1 matching 7 bases. Trimming at V came to 4 bases and at J to 6 bases, leaving 9 bases not matched to a gene. This CDR3 spans 14 amino acids. Germline V gene lookup returns CDR1 SGDLS and CDR2 YYNGEE. The DNA for the CDR3 is TGTGCCAGCAGCTTACGACAGGGACTTTCTGAAGCTTTCTTT. Protein sequence: CASSLRQGLSEAFF. Full variable domain (outside the CDR3, taken from reference TRBV9 and TRBJ1-1): DSGVTQTPKHLITATGQRVTLRCSPRSGDLSVYWYQQSLDQGLQFLIQYYNGEERAKGNILERFSAQQFPDLHSELNLSSLELGDSALYFCASSLRQGLSEAFFGQGTRLTVV.

The chain links TRBV6-6 to TRBJ1-4; D is undetermined. Trimming removed 0 bases from V and 7 bases from J, with 3 bases in between. This CDR3 is built from 12 residues. Germline lookup yields CDR1 MNHNY and CDR2 SVGAGI (reference sequence). The CDR3 region is CASSYSAEKLFF. The CDR3 bases are TGTGCCAGCAGTTACTCGGCTGAAAAACTGTTTTTT.

J is TRBJ2-7 and V is TRBV29-1; 7 bases are shared with TRBD1. CDR1 is SQVTM, CDR2 ANQGSEA, per germline. This CDR3 contains 14 residues. V dropped 0 bases and J dropped 0; count of bases not matched to a gene: 2. Here the CDR3 DNA reads TGCAGCGTTGAAGATCGGGACAGCTCCTACGAGCAGTACTTC. It yields the protein CSVEDRDSSYEQYF.

The V and J genes are TRBV25-1 and TRBJ2-7, with 7 bases fitting TRBD1. Germline V CDR1 and CDR2: MGHDK, SYGVNS. V was clipped by 6 bases and J by 1 base; unmatched bases: 3. This CDR3 has 13 residues. CDR3 bases: TGTGCCAGCAGACAGGGGTCTTCCTACGAGCAGTACTTC. Residues: CASRQGSSYEQYF.

V is TRBV10-3 and J is TRBJ1-1; TRBD1 matches 7 bases. CDR3 length: 13 residues. Germline V lookup: CDR1 ENHRY, CDR2 SYGVKD. Unmatched junction bases numbered 4, after V lost 8 bases and J lost 1 base. The chain's CDR3 is CAIAAGGNTEAFF. CDR3 coding DNA: TGTGCCATCGCCGCAGGGGGGAACACTGAAGCTTTCTTT.

V usage is TRBV9 and J usage is TRBJ2-1, with D tentatively TRBD2 (5 bases). Per germline, CDR1 SGDLS and CDR2 YYNGEE. This CDR3 has 12 residues. V lost 2 bases and J 10 bases, leaving 10 bases between the germline ends. The CDR3 spells CASSVVEREQFF. CDR3 bases: TGTGCCAGCAGCGTTGTAGAGCGGGAGCAGTTCTTC.

This clone was recorded a few times. The gene calls are TRBV10-3 and TRBJ2-7, with D unresolved. Germline-derived CDR1 and CDR2 are ENHRY and SYGVKD. CDR3 size: 12 residues. V lost 6 bases and J 1 base, leaving 7 bases between the germline ends. The CDR3 nucleotides are TGTGCCATCAGGTCAGATTCCTACGAGCAGTACTTC. It is translated as CAIRSDSYEQYF.

The chain joins TRBV5-6 to TRBJ1-2; D is unresolved. The CDR3 contains 17 residues. V was trimmed by 4 bases and J by 0 bases, leaving 19 bases between them. Germline V CDR1 and CDR2: SGHDT, YYEEEE. CDR3 loop: CASSRGKSAPPNYGYTF. The DNA of the CDR3 is TGTGCCAGCAGCAGAGGCAAGTCGGCACCCCCTAACTATGGCTACACCTTC.

This clone appeared a single time. This chain links TRBV7-9 with TRBJ2-2, with D perhaps TRBD2 (5 bases). Germline V CDR1 and CDR2: SEHNR, FQNEAQ (reference sequence). The CDR3 consists of 13 residues. The V end lost 5 bases, the J end lost 4 bases, and 8 bases lay between the germline ends. The CDR3 nucleotides are TGTGCCAGCAGCGTGGACTCCACCGGGGAGCTGTTTTTT. This gives the protein CASSVDSTGELFF.

The chain has TRBV6-4 and TRBJ2-1; possible D gene TRBD2, 6 bases. The CDR3 sequence is 19 residues long. CDR1 is MRHNA and CDR2 is SNTAGT in the germline V gene. Trimming removed 4 bases at V and 0 bases at J, with 22 bases between. The CDR3 protein is CASSALGGSGLSSYNEQFF. As DNA, the CDR3 is TGTGCCAGCAGTGCCCTTGGGGGTAGCGGCCTTAGCTCCTACAATGAGCAGTTCTTC.

This rearrangement joins TRBV5-5 to TRBJ1-5; 7 bases are shared with TRBD1. CDR3 length: 14 amino acids. In germline, CDR1 is SGHKS, CDR2 YYEKEE (reference sequence). V gave up 1 base and J gave up 4 bases; unmatched junction bases: 2. The CDR3 loop reads CASSLMDRNQPQHF. The DNA for the CDR3 is TGTGCCAGCAGCTTGATGGACAGGAATCAGCCCCAGCATTTT.